This TCR beta chain was identified during a study of human T cells and chemical hapten exposure (dated by TCRdb to the early 2020s). Broadly, across the study: The libraries were sequenced as a pool, and the TCR yield per sample differed mostly because of small variations in library volumes within the pool. In alopecia patients, the study followed how the peripheral blood TCR repertoire changed in vivo over primary and secondary sensitization to diphenylcyclopropenone (DPC), a hapten. For every blood RNA sample, sequencing covered both the TCR alpha and TCR beta chains.

This clonotype was seen a few times. The clone's antigen remains unknown. Base qualities are not recorded, but no much larger clone differs from it by a single base. Library method: RACE. TCRdb records NextSeq 500 as the sequencer. During library preparation, unique molecular identifiers were attached to individual cDNA molecules so that TCRs could be counted quantitatively and reproducibly. Turning to the authors' computational methods: A median of approximately 96,000 TCRs per sample was observed, with a range of roughly 23,224 to 750,000. V, J and CDR3 annotation of the TCR reads was carried out using the Decombinator software suite. To make PS versus PT1 abundance plots, every sample was subsampled to the same number of TCRs (28,000). Expanded TCRs were defined as absent before sensitization and observed at least eight times at the 2-week time point. The raw public reads went through TCRdb reprocessing: fastp at Q25, MiXCR clone calling, in-frame beta chains kept. Every CDR3 protein is listed once, alongside the most common genes and DNA of its rows. The V and J calls and clone size come from TCRdb's table, not from the authors' own analysis. The table for this sample lists tens of thousands of distinct CDR3 sequences; roughly 5% of them were counted only once. Roughly 13% of the sample comes from the top ten.

Trimming at the junction amounts to 1 base on V and 0 bases on J, and the germline ends lie 7 bases apart. The CDR3 numbers 15 residues from cysteine through phenylalanine. The read is trimmed to its CDR3 DNA, 45 bases read in frame from base 1. In the paper's terms, the time point label means: healthy volunteer bleed at 6 weeks. Total RNA was extracted from unfractionated whole blood that had been collected in Tempus Blood RNA tubes. Four or five healthy volunteers acted as controls for TCR sequencing and had blood drawn at day 0, 2 weeks and 6 weeks. Study-wide findings and limitations: DPC sensitization did not change how many TCRs were above 1 in 1000 frequency, and no evidence was found of alterations in global repertoire structure. Repeated subsampling changed both the strength of the expansion versus patch-test correlation and the threshold at which the correlation became significant.

The material sequenced was whole blood. The chain joins TRBV12-3 or TRBV12-4 to TRBJ1-3, with the D segment identity uncertain. The TCR comes from a human donor in good health. Some clones in this sample may be carry-over from other donors' samples. CDR3 loop: CASSLGPRSGNTIYF. The DNA reads TGTGCCAGCAGTTTAGGTCCTCGCTCTGGAAACACCATATATTTT.